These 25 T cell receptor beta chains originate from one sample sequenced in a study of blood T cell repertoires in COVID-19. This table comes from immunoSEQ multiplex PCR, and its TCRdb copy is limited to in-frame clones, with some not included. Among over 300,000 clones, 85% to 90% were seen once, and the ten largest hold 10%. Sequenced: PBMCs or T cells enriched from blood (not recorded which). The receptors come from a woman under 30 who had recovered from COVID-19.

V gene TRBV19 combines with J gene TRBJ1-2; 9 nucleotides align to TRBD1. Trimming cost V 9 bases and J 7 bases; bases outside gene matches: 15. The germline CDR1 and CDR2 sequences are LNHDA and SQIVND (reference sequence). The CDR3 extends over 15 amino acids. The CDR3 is CASWDRDSTEGGYTF. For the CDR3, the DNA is TGTGCCAGCTGGGACAGGGATTCTACTGAGGGTGGCTACACCTTC.

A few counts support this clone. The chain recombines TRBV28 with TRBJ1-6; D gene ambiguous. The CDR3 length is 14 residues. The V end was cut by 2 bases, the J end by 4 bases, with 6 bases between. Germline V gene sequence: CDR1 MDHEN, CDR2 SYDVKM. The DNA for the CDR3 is TGTGCCAGCAGTTTAAAGCAATATAATTCACCCCTCCACTTT. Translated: CASSLKQYNSPLHF.

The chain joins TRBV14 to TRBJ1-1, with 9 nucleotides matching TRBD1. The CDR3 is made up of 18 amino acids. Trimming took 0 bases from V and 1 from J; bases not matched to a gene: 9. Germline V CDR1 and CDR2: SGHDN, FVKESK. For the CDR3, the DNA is TGTGCCAGCAGCCAAGATTCTTGGACAGGGGCCTCGAACACTGAAGCTTTCTTT. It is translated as CASSQDSWTGASNTEAFF.

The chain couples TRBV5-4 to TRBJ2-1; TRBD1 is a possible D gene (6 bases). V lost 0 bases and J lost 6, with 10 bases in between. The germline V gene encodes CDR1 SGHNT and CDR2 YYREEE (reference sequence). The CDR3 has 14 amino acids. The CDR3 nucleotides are TGTGCCAGCAGCTTGGTCTTAGGGGGCAATGAGCAGTTCTTC. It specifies CASSLVLGGNEQFF.

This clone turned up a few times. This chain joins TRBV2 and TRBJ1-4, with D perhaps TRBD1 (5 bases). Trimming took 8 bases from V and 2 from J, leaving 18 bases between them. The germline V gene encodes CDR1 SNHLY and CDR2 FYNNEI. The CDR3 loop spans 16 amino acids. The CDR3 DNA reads TGTGCCAGCGGACCATTTGTGGGGCAGACTAATGAAAAACTGTTTTTT. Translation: CASGPFVGQTNEKLFF.

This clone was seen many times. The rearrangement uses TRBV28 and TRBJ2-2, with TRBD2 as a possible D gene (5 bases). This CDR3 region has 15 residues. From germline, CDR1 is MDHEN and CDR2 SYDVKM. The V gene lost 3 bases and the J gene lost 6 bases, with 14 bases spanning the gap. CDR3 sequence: CASSFQLPRAGELFF. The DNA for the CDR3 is TGTGCCAGCAGTTTTCAGCTCCCGAGGGCCGGGGAGCTGTTTTTT.

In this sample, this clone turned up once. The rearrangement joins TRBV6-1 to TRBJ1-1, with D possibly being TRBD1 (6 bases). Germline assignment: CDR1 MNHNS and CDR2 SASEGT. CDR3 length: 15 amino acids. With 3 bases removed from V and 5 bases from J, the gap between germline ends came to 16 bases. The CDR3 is CASSEEGGAGTEAFF. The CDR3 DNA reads TGTGCCAGCAGTGAGGAGGGGGGGGCTGGGACTGAAGCTTTCTTT.

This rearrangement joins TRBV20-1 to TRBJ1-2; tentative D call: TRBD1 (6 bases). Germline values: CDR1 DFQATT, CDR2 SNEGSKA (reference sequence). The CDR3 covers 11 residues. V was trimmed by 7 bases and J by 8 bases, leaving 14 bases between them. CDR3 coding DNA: TGCAGTGTCACGGACAGTGAGGGCTACACCTTC. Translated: CSVTDSEGYTF.

The CDR3 DNA sequence: TGTGCCAGCAGTGATCTAAAGGGACAGGGGGCGCGAGGCTACACCTTC. Protein: CASSDLKGQGARGYTF. J is TRBJ1-2 and V is TRBV6-1, with 12 positions matching TRBD1. Per germline, CDR1 MNHNS and CDR2 SASEGT. The V and J ends lost 3 bases and 8 bases, in that order; junction bases with no gene match: 10. The CDR3 runs to 16 residues.

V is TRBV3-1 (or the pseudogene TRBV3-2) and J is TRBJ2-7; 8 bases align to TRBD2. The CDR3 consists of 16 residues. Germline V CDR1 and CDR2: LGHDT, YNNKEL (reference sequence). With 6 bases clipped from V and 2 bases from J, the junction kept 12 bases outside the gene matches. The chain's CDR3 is CASRPSSGLVTYEQYF. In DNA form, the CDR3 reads TGTGCCAGCAGACCTAGCTCGGGACTAGTGACCTACGAGCAGTACTTC.

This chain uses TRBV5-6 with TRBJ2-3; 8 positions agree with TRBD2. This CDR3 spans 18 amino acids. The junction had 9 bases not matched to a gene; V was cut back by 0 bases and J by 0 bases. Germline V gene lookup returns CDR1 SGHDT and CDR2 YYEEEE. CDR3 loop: CASSLVSAGGRSTDTQYF. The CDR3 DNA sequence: TGTGCCAGCAGCTTGGTATCGGCGGGGGGCCGTAGCACAGATACGCAGTATTTT.

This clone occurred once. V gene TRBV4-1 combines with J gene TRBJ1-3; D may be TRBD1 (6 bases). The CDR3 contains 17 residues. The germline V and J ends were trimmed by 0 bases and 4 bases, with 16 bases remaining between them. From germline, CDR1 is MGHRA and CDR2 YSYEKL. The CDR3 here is CASSQDWQGLSGNTIYF. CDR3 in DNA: TGCGCCAGCAGCCAAGACTGGCAGGGGTTGTCAGGAAACACCATATATTTT.

DNA of the CDR3: TGTGCCAGCAGTGAGGGACAGGGGTCTACCTATGGCTACACCTTC. This encodes CASSEGQGSTYGYTF. The chain links TRBV2 to TRBJ1-2; 10 bases are a match to TRBD1. The length of the CDR3 is 15 residues. Germline assignment: CDR1 SNHLY and CDR2 FYNNEI. The ends lost 3 bases at V and 4 bases at J; junction bases unmatched: 5.

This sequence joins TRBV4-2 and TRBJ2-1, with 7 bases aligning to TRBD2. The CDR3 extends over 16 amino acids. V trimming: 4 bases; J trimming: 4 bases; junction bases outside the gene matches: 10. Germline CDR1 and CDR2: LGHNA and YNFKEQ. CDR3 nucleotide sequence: TGTGCCAGCAGCCCCCCTCTGTCGGGGGGTTACAATGAGCAGTTCTTC. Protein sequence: CASSPPLSGGYNEQFF.

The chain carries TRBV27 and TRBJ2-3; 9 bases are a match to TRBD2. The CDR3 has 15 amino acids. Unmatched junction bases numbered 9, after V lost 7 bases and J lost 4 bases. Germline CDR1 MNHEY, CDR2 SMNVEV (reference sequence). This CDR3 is CASTPLAGISDTQYF. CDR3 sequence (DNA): TGTGCCAGCACTCCTCTAGCGGGAATTTCAGATACGCAGTATTTT.

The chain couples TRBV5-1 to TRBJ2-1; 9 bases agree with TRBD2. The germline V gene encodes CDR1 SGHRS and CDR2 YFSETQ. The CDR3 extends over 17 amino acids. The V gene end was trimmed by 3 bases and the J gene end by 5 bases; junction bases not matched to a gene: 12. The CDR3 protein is CASSSATSSGDDNEQFF. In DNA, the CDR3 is TGCGCCAGCAGCTCGGCCACCTCTAGCGGGGACGACAATGAGCAGTTCTTC.

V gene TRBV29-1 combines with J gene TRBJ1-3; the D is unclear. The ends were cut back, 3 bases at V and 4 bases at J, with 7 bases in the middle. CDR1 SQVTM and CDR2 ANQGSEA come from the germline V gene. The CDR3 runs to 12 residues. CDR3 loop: CSVDPGGNTIYF. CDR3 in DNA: TGCAGCGTTGATCCCGGGGGAAACACCATATATTTT.

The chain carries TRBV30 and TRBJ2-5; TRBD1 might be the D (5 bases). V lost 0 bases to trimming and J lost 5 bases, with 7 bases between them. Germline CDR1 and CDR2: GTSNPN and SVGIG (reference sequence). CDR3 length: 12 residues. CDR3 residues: CAWSVGRETQYF. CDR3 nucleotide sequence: TGTGCCTGGAGTGTGGGGCGGGAGACCCAGTACTTC.

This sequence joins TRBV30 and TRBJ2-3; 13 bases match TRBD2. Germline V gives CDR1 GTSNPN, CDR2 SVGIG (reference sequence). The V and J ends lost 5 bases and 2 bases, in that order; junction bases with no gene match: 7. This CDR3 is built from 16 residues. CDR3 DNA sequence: TGTGCCTGGGGCCCGGGGACTAGCGGGATCACAGATACGCAGTATTTT. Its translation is CAWGPGTSGITDTQYF.

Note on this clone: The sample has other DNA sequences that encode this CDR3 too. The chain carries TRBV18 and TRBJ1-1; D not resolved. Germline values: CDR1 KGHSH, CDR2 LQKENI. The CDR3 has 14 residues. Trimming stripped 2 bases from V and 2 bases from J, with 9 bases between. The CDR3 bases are TGTGCCAGCTCACCATTGGGAGGAAACACTGAAGCTTTCTTT. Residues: CASSPLGGNTEAFF.

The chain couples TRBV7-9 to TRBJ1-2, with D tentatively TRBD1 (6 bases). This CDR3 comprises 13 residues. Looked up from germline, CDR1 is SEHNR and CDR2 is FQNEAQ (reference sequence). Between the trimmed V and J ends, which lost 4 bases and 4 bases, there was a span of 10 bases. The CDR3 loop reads CASSSDSGYGYTF. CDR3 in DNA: TGTGCCAGCAGCTCGGACAGTGGCTATGGCTACACCTTC.

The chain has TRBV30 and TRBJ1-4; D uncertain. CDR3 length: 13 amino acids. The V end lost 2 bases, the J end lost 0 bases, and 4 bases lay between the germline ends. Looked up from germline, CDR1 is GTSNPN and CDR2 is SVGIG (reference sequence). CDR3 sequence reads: CAWSRATNEKLFF. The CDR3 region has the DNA TGTGCCTGGAGTAGAGCAACTAATGAAAAACTGTTTTTT. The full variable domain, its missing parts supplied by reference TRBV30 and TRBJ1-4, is SQTIHQWPATLVQPVGSPLSLECTVEGTSNPNLYWYRQAAGRGLQLLFYSVGIGQISSEVPQNLSASRPQDRQFILSSKKLLLSDSGFYLCAWSRATNEKLFFGSGTQLSVL.

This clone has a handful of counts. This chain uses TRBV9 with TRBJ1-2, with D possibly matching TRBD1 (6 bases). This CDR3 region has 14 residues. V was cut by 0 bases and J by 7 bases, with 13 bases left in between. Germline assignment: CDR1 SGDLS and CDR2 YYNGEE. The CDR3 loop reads CASSVGNRESGYTF. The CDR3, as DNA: TGTGCCAGCAGCGTAGGGAACAGGGAGTCTGGCTACACCTTC.

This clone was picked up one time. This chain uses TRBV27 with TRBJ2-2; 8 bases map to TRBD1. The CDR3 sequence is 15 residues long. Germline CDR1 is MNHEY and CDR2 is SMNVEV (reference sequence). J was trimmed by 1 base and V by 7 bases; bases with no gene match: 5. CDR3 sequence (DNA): TGTGCCAGCAAAAGGGGGACAGGGAACACCGGGGAGCTGTTTTTT. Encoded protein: CASKRGTGNTGELFF.

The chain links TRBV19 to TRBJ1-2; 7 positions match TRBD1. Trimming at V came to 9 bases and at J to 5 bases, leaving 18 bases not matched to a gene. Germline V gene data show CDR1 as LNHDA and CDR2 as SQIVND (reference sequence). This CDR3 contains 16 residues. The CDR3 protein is CASVSTGVADTYGYTF. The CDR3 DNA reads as TGTGCCAGCGTCTCTACAGGGGTGGCCGACACTTATGGCTACACCTTC.